The present T cell receptor (beta chain) was sequenced within a study of technical replicates of blood from a few donors. Clones were read by immunoSEQ multiplex PCR, and TCRdb kept only the in-frame ones, dropping some. Of some 60,000 clones listed, around 87% are singletons. CDR3 length equals 14 residues. Germline-derived CDR1 and CDR2 are SGHTA and FQGNSA. V shed 5 bases and J shed 2 bases, with 12 bases lying between them. The receptor was derived from a human donor in good health. Some clones in this sample may be carry-over from other donors' samples. V is TRBV7-2 and J is TRBJ1-1, with D possibly matching TRBD1 (6 bases). Sequenced material: PBMCs. CDR3 bases: TGTGCCAGCAGCCTATCCAGGGGAAACACTGAAGCTTTCTTT. Amino acid sequence: CASSLSRGNTEAFF.